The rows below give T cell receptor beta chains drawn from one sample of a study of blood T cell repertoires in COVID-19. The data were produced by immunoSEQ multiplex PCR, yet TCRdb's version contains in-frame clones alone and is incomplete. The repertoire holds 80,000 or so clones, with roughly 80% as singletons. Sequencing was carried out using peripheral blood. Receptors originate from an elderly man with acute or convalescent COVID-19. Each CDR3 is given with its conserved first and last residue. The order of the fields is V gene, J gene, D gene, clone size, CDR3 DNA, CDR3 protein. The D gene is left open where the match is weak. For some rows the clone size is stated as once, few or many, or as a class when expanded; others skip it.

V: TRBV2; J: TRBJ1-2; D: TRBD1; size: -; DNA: TGTGCCAGCACCCGAAGGGGTAAGGACAGGACGAATGGCTACACCTTC; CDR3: CASTRRGKDRTNGYTF
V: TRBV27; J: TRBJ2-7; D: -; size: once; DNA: TGTGCCAGCAGCCTAGGGGGTCGGGTCCTCTACGAGCAGTACTTC; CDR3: CASSLGGRVLYEQYF
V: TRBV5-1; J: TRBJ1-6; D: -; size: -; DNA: TGCGCCAGCAAATCGGGACGGGACACCGGACATTCACCCCTCCACTTT; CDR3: CASKSGRDTGHSPLHF
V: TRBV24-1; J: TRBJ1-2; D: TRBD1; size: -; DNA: TGTGCCATAGGGACAGACTATGGCTACACCTTC; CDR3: CAIGTDYGYTF
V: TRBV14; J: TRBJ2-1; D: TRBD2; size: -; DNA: TGTGCCAGCAGCGCGGGGGGGCAGTCCTACAATGAGCAGTTCTTC; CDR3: CASSAGGQSYNEQFF
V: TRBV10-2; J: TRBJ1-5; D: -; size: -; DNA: TGCGCCAGCCAAGACTTCAATCAGCCCCAGCATTTT; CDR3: CASQDFNQPQHF
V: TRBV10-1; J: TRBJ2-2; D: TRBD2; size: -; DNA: TGCGCCAGCAGTGATAGCGGGGGGACGACCGGGGAGCTGTTTTTT; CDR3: CASSDSGGTTGELFF
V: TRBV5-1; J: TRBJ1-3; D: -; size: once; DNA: TGCGCCAGCAGCGCAACAGGGAGCTCTGGAAACACCATATATTTT; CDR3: CASSATGSSGNTIYF
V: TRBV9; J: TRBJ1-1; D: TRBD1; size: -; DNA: TGTGCCAGCAGCCCAGGGACAGACAGGACTGAAGCTTTCTTT; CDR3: CASSPGTDRTEAFF
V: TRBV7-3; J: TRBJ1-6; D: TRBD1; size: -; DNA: TGTGCCAGCAGCCCGGCAGGGGGCGAATCACCCCTCCACTTT; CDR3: CASSPAGGESPLHF
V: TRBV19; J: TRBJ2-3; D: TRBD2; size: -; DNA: TGTGCCAGTAGTATTTCCGGGGGGAGAGATACGCAGTATTTT; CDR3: CASSISGGRDTQYF
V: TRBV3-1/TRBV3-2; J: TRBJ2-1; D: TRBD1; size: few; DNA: TGTGCCAGCACGGACAGGAGCTCCTACAATGAGCAGTTCTTC; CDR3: CASTDRSSYNEQFF
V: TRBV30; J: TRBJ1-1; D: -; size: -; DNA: TGTGCCTGGAGTACAGGGCGGTACACTGAAGCTTTCTTT; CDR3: CAWSTGRYTEAFF
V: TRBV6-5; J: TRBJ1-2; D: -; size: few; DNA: TGTGCCAGCAGTTACCCAGGGGAGAACTATGGCTACACCTTC; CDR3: CASSYPGENYGYTF
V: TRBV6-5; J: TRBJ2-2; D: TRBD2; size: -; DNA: TGTGCCAGCAGTTACTGGGCTAGCGGGGGCACCGGGGAGCTGTTTTTT; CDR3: CASSYWASGGTGELFF
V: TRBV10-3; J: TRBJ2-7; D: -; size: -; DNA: TGTGCCATCAGTGACGTTAAAGCGGAGCAGTACTTC; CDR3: CAISDVKAEQYF
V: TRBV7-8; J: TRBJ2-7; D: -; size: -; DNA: TGTGCCAGCAGGGTTGGGAGAAGCTCCTACGAGCAGTACTTC; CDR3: CASRVGRSSYEQYF
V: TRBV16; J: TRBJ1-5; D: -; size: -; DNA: TGTGCCAGCAGCCAACGAGTGGATCAGCCCCAGCATTTT; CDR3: CASSQRVDQPQHF
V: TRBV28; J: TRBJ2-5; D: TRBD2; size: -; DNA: TGTGCCAGCAGTTCTTATAGCGGGGGCCAAGAGACCCAGTACTTC; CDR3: CASSSYSGGQETQYF
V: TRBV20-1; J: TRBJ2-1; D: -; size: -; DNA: TGCAGTGCAGCGTCCTACAATGAGCAGTTCTTC; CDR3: CSAASYNEQFF
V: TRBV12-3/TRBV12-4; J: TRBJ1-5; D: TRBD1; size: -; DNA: TGTGCCTGCGCACAGGGGATTCAGCCCCAGCATTTT; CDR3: CACAQGIQPQHF
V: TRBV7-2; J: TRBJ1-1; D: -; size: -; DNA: TGTGCCAGCAGCTTAGCTGTCGGGGTTGAAGCTTTCTTT; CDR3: CASSLAVGVEAFF
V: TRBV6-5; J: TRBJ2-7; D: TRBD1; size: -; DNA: TGTGCCACTACCCAGGGGGACCCTACTAGGGAGCAGTACTTC; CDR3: CATTQGDPTREQYF
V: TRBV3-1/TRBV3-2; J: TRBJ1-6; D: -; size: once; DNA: TGTGCCAGCAGCCCGCCCCGGGACAACGGGCCCCTCCACTTT; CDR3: CASSPPRDNGPLHF
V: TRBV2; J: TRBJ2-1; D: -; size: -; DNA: TGTGCCAGCAGTGATGGGGGGAGTATAGGCTCCTACAATGAGCAGTTCTTC; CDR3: CASSDGGSIGSYNEQFF
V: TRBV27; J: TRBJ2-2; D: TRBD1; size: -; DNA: TGTGCCAGCACTACAGGGGCAGGGGAGCTGTTTTTT; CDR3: CASTTGAGELFF
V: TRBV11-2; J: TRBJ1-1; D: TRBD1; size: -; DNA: TGTGCCAGCAGCTTCGGACAGGGCCGGACTGAAGCTTTCTTT; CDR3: CASSFGQGRTEAFF
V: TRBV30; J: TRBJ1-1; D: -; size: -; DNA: TGTGCCTGGATTTTTCCGGGGGGTGGTTTCTTT; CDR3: CAWIFPGGGFF
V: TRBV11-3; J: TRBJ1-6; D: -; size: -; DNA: TGTGCCAGCAGCCAGGGTAGGGGCGGCAATTCACCCCTCCACTTT; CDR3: CASSQGRGGNSPLHF
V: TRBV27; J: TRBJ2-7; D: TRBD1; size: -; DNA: TGTGCCAGCAGTGCCGGACAGGGAACGGGGTCCTACGAGCAGTACTTC; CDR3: CASSAGQGTGSYEQYF
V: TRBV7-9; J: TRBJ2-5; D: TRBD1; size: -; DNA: TGTGCCAGCAGCTTAGGACAGGGCCCAGAGACCCAGTACTTC; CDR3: CASSLGQGPETQYF
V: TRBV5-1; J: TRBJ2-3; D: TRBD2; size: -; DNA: TGCGCCAGCAGCTTGAAAGCGGGGGACACAGATACGCAGTATTTT; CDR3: CASSLKAGDTDTQYF
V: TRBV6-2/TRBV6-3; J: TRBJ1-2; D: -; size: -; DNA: TGTGCCAGCAGCCCTCAAGACAGGCCGGATGGCTACACCTTC; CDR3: CASSPQDRPDGYTF
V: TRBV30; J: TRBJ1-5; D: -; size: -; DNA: TGTGCCTGGAGTTTGGGGCCACCGAGGCCCCAGCATTTT; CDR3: CAWSLGPPRPQHF
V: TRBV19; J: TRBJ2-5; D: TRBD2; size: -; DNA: TGTGCCAGTAGTATGCCTAGCGGGGGAAAACAAGAGACCCAGTACTTC; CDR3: CASSMPSGGKQETQYF
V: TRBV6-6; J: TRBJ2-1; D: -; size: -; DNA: TGTGCCAGCAGCCCCGGACTTTTGCAGGAGCAGTTCTTC; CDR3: CASSPGLLQEQFF
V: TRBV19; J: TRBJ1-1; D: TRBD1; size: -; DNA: TGTGCCAGTAGTACCACAGGGGGCCGCATGAACACTGAAGCTTTCTTT; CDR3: CASSTTGGRMNTEAFF
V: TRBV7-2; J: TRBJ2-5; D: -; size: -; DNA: TGTGCCAGCAGCCGGGGGAGGGAGACCCAGTACTTC; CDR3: CASSRGRETQYF
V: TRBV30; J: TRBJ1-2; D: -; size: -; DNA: TGTGCCTGGACTCAGAACAGGGATTATGGCTACACCTTC; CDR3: CAWTQNRDYGYTF
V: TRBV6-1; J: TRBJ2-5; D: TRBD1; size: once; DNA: TGTGCCAGCAGTGAATTGGTAGGGGGCGGGGAGACCCAGTACTTC; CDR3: CASSELVGGGETQYF
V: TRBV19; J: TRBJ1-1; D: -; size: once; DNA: TGTGCCAGTAGTATACGGACGGGAGGACGCGGCACTGAAGCTTTCTTT; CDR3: CASSIRTGGRGTEAFF
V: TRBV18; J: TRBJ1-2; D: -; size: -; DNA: TGTGCCAGCTCACCCTCGGGGCGGGGTAACTATGGCTACACCTTC; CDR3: CASSPSGRGNYGYTF
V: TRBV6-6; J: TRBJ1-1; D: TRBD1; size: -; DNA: TGTGCCACCCGGACAGGGGGCTTCGGAACTGAAGCTTTCTTT; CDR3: CATRTGGFGTEAFF
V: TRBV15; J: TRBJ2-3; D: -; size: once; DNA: TGTGCCACCAGCAGAGGTCAGAGCACAGATACGCAGTATTTT; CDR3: CATSRGQSTDTQYF
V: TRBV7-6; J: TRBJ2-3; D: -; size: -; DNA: TGTGCCAGCAGCTTACAGGGTTTTCAATCGGATACGCAGTATTTT; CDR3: CASSLQGFQSDTQYF
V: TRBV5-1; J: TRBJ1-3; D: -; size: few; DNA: TGCGCCAGCAGCTTGTCGGCTTGGGACATGGGAAACACCATATATTTT; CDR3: CASSLSAWDMGNTIYF
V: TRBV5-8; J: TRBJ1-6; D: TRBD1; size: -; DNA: TGTGCCAGCAGCTTGGCCTTCGGGACAGGTGGATCACCCCTCCACTTT; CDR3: CASSLAFGTGGSPLHF
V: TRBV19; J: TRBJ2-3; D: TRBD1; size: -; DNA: TGTGCCAGTAGTTCGACAACAGGGACAGGGGGGGGAGATACGCAGTATTTT; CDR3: CASSSTTGTGGGDTQYF
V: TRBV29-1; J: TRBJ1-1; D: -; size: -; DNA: TGCAGCTCCCTGCGGGGGGTTAACACTGAAGCTTTCTTT; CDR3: CSSLRGVNTEAFF
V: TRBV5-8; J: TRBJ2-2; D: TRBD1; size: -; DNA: TGTGCCAGCAGCCTCCGGACAGGGGGCAGCACCGGGGAGCTGTTTTTT; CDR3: CASSLRTGGSTGELFF
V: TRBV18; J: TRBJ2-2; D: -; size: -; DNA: TGTGCCAGCTCACCACTCCCAACTCCGAACACCGGGGAGCTGTTTTTT; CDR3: CASSPLPTPNTGELFF
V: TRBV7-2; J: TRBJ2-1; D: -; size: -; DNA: TGTGCCAGCAGCTTAGGAGCCCTACCCAACAATGAGCAGTTCTTC; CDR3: CASSLGALPNNEQFF
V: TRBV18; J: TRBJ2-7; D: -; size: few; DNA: TGTGCCAGCTCACCAGAAGCTCGGGAGCAGTACTTC; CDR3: CASSPEAREQYF
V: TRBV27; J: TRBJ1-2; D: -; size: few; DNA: TGTGCCAGCAGTCCTCGGGGGGGAACGACCGACAACTATGGCTACACCTTC; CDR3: CASSPRGGTTDNYGYTF
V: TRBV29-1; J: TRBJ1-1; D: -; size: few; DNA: TGCAGCGTTGCACGGGGGAACACTGAAGCTTTCTTT; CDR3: CSVARGNTEAFF
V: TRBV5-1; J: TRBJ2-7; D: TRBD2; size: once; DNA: TGCGCCAGTACGGGGGGGCGCGGTGGAAACGAGCAGTACTTC; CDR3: CASTGGRGGNEQYF
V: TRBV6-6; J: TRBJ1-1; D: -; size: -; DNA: TGTGCCAGCAGTTCCTCCGACAGGCAAACTGAAGCTTTCTTT; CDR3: CASSSSDRQTEAFF
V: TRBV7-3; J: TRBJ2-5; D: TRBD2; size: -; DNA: TGTGCCAGCAGCTCTGTCAGCGGGGGGGCGAGTGAGACCCAGTACTTC; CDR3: CASSSVSGGASETQYF
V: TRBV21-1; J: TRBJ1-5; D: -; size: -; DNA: TGTGCCAGCAGCAAAGGGGTAGGGGAGGTGTCTCGGGGCCTTTATCAGCCCCAGCATTTT; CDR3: CASSKGVGEVSRGLYQPQHF